Presented here are 8 T cell receptor beta chains from one specimen sequenced in a study of shared clonotypes between healthy human individuals. Only in-frame clones appear in the TCRdb table, and some are missing; sequencing was by immunoSEQ multiplex PCR. The sample has 2.3 million or so clones, just over 90% seen once; the top ten hold about 0.39%. Sequencing was performed on naive CD4+ T cells from PBMCs. Subset of the sample: CD45RA+ positively selected. These receptors were obtained from a man younger than 35 in good health. Some clones in this sample may be carry-over from other donors' samples.

The J gene is TRBJ2-5, the V gene TRBV29-1; a possible D gene is TRBD1 (6 bases). Germline lookup yields CDR1 SQVTM and CDR2 ANQGSEA. The V gene lost 2 bases and the J gene lost 5 bases, with 9 bases spanning the gap. The CDR3 contains 12 residues. CDR3 DNA sequence: TGCAGCGTTGAATCAGGGGAGGAGACCCAGTACTTC. This sequence encodes CSVESGEETQYF.

The chain links TRBV11-2 to TRBJ2-7, with 7 bases lining up with TRBD2. The ends lost 1 base at V and 5 bases at J; junction bases unmatched: 11. Per germline, CDR1 SGHAT and CDR2 FQNNGV. The CDR3 totals 16 residues. CDR3 sequence: CASSLVGSGLRNEQYF. CDR3 coding DNA: TGTGCCAGCAGCTTAGTCGGTAGCGGGCTTCGGAACGAGCAGTACTTC. Full variable domain (rest looked up from reference TRBV11-2 and TRBJ2-7): EAGVAQSPRYKIIEKRQSVAFWCNPISGHATLYWYQQILGQGPKLLIQFQNNGVVDDSQLPKDRFSAERLKGVDSTLKIQPAKLEDSAVYLCASSLVGSGLRNEQYFGPGTRLTVT.

The chain joins TRBV19 to TRBJ2-5; TRBD2 agrees at 14 bases. J lost 1 base, V lost 4 bases, and 2 bases had no gene match. This CDR3 region has 16 residues. Germline CDR1 LNHDA, CDR2 SQIVND (reference sequence). The CDR3 here is CASSTGTSGSQETQYF. CDR3 nucleotides: TGTGCCAGTAGTACCGGGACTAGCGGGAGCCAAGAGACCCAGTACTTC.

The chain has TRBV18 and TRBJ2-3; D is ambiguous. This CDR3 has 14 residues. The V end lost 2 bases, the J end lost 4 bases, and 10 bases lay between the germline ends. Germline V gives CDR1 KGHSH, CDR2 LQKENI. The CDR3: CASSPALGPDTQYF. The DNA of the CDR3 is TGTGCCAGCTCACCAGCGCTAGGGCCAGATACGCAGTATTTT.

Of note for this clone: Within the sample, other DNA sequences also encode this same CDR3. V and J are TRBV5-1 and TRBJ1-1; TRBD1 might be the D (5 bases). Trimming pared 1 base from V and 3 bases from J, leaving 7 bases between. Germline CDR1 SGHRS, CDR2 YFSETQ. The CDR3 length is 13 residues. The CDR3 reads CASSLWGDTEAFF. The CDR3 region has the DNA TGCGCCAGCAGCTTGTGGGGGGACACTGAAGCTTTCTTT.

The genes are TRBV18 and TRBJ2-7, with TRBD1 matching over 12 bases. CDR1 and CDR2 (germline): KGHSH, LQKENI. This CDR3 region has 15 residues. V was pared by 4 bases and J by 6 bases, with 7 bases of the junction left unmatched. CDR3 nucleotides: TGTGCCAGCTCACAACCGGGACAGGGGGCTGGCGAGCAGTACTTC. This translates into CASSQPGQGAGEQYF. Variable domain in full (rest from reference TRBV18 and TRBJ2-7): NAGVMQNPRHLVRRRGQEARLRCSPMKGHSHVYWYRQLPEEGLKFMVYLQKENIIDESGMPKERFSAEFPKEGPSILRIQQVVRGDSAAYFCASSQPGQGAGEQYFGPGTRLTVT.

The chain has TRBV7-3 and TRBJ1-2, with 8 bases identical to TRBD1. CDR3 length: 13 residues. V shed 4 bases, J shed 7 bases, and the junction held 5 bases outside the gene matches. The V gene's germline CDR1 is SGHTA and CDR2 FQGTGA. The CDR3 region is CASSSGGASGYTF. The CDR3 DNA sequence: TGTGCCAGCAGCTCAGGGGGCGCGAGTGGCTACACCTTC.

The chain is built from TRBV15 and TRBJ1-3; D is ambiguous. Germline CDR1 is LNHNV and CDR2 is YYDKDF (reference sequence). The CDR3 spans 15 residues. Deletions cut 1 base from V and 3 bases from J, with 10 bases between. The CDR3 sequence is CATSRGVNLGNTIYF. The CDR3 DNA reads TGTGCCACCAGCAGAGGAGTAAACCTTGGAAACACCATATATTTT. The variable domain in full, completed from reference TRBV15 and TRBJ1-3, reads DAMVIQNPRYQVTQFGKPVTLSCSQTLNHNVMYWYQQKSSQAPKLLFHYYDKDFNNEADTPDNFQSRRPNTSFCFLDIRSPGLGDTAMYLCATSRGVNLGNTIYFGEGSWLTVV.